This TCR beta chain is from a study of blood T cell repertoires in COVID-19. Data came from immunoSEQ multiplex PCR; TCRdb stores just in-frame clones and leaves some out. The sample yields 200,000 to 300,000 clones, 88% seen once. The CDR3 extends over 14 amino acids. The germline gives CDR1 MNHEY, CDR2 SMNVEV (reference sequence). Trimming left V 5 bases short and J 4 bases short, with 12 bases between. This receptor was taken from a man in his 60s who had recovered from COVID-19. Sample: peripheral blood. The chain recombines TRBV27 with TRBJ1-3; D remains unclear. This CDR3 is CASSAGVGGNTIYF. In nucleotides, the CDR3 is TGTGCCAGCAGTGCGGGAGTGGGGGGAAACACCATATATTTT.